Listed here are 11 T cell receptor beta chains from one sample, sequenced in a study of naive and memory T cell subsets. An equimolar mix of two oligonucleotides served as the beta constant-region primer for TRBC1 and TRBC2. Ligated cDNA was amplified by four rounds of PCR with nested alpha and beta constant-region primers and SP2. In TCRdb, the UMI-ligation and nested PCR reads were re-called with MiXCR into one record per CDR3 protein. Among tens of thousands of distinct CDR3 sequences listed, roughly 9.2% were seen once. The material sequenced was naive CD8+ T cells from blood. The receptor set was obtained from a human donor in good health.

This clonotype occurred many times. The chain carries TRBV12-3 or TRBV12-4 and TRBJ1-2, with D unresolved. The germline V and J ends were trimmed by 6 bases and 3 bases, with 11 bases remaining between them. The CDR3 runs to 13 residues. CDR3 DNA: TGTGCCAGCAGCCGTACAGATCACTATGGCTACACCTTC. As protein: CASSRTDHYGYTF.

This clonotype occurred a few times. The chain employs TRBV9 and TRBJ1-2, with 9 bases matching TRBD1. V lost 3 bases to trimming and J lost 6 bases; unmatched junction nucleotides: 6. Germline V CDR1 and CDR2: SGDLS, YYNGEE. The length of the CDR3 is 14 residues. The CDR3 loop reads CASSAGDRVDGYTF. As DNA, the CDR3 is TGTGCCAGCAGCGCTGGGGACAGGGTGGATGGCTACACCTTC.

The rearrangement links TRBV19 to TRBJ1-5; possibly TRBD1 for D (6 bases). The CDR3 contains 14 residues. Germline V lookup: CDR1 LNHDA, CDR2 SQIVND (reference sequence). V was pared by 5 bases and J by 3 bases, with 11 bases between. CDR3 sequence (DNA): TGTGCCAGTAGTCCCGGGGGACACAATCAGCCCCAGCATTTT. Translating gives CASSPGGHNQPQHF.

The V gene is TRBV2, the J gene TRBJ1-1, with D unclear. CDR1 and CDR2 (germline): SNHLY, FYNNEI. V lost 0 bases to trimming and J lost 1 base, with 6 bases between them. The CDR3 has 14 residues. The CDR3 region is CASSEARANTEAFF. The CDR3 region has the DNA TGTGCCAGCAGTGAAGCGCGCGCGAACACTGAAGCTTTCTTT.

In this sample, this clonotype turned up a few times. The V call is TRBV12-3 or TRBV12-4, the J call TRBJ1-5, with D perhaps matching TRBD1 (5 bases). The CDR3 has 11 amino acids. Trimming stripped 5 bases from V and 6 bases from J, with 5 bases between. CDR3 in amino acids: CASSDSQPQHF. In nucleotides, the CDR3 is TGTGCCAGCAGTGACAGTCAGCCCCAGCATTTT.

The V gene is TRBV28, the J gene TRBJ1-1; D possibly corresponds to TRBD1 (6 bases). This CDR3 has 16 amino acids. CDR1 and CDR2 (germline): MDHEN, SYDVKM. V lost 8 bases to trimming and J lost 2 bases, with 21 bases between them. CDR3 protein: CASRETGGVINTEAFF. CDR3 sequence (DNA): TGTGCCAGCCGCGAAACGGGGGGCGTGATAAACACTGAAGCTTTCTTT.

This clonotype came up many times. The genes are TRBV29-1 and TRBJ1-1; maybe TRBD1 (6 bases). Trimming took off 1 base at V and 4 bases at J, with 10 bases between the two ends. The CDR3 contains 13 residues. CDR1 SQVTM and CDR2 ANQGSEA come from the germline V gene. Here the CDR3 DNA reads TGCAGCGTTGAAGGGGGGGCTGGCACTGAAGCTTTCTTT. Translating it yields CSVEGGAGTEAFF. The whole variable domain, remainder taken from reference TRBV29-1 and TRBJ1-1, is SAVISQKPSRDICQRGTSLTIQCQVDSQVTMMFWYRQQPGQSLTLIATANQGSEATYESGFVIDKFPISRPNLTFSTLTVSNMSPEDSSIYLCSVEGGAGTEAFFGQGTRLTVV.

The chain employs TRBV29-1 and TRBJ2-2, with D unresolved. With 3 bases removed from V and 4 bases from J, the gap between germline ends came to 9 bases. Germline CDR1 reads SQVTM; CDR2 reads ANQGSEA. The CDR3 is 13 residues long. This chain's CDR3 is CSVDTLGTGELFF. DNA for the CDR3: TGCAGCGTTGATACCCTGGGCACCGGGGAGCTGTTTTTT.

This chain joins TRBV29-1 and TRBJ2-7; 9 bases line up with TRBD2. V shed 6 bases and J 2 bases; nucleotides not matched to a gene: 5. Germline V gene data show CDR1 as SQVTM and CDR2 as ANQGSEA. The CDR3 is 13 residues long. The CDR3 coding sequence is TGCAGCGTGGAGACTAGCGGAGCCTACGAGCAGTACTTC. This codes for CSVETSGAYEQYF.

The chain has TRBV29-1 and TRBJ2-4; possible D gene TRBD1, 6 bases. In germline, CDR1 is SQVTM, CDR2 ANQGSEA. This CDR3 is built from 11 residues. CDR3 nucleotide sequence: TGCAGGCAGGGGATTAGGGACATTCAGTACTTC. Its translation is CRQGIRDIQYF.

The chain combines TRBV9 with TRBJ1-3; D gene unclear. Germline-derived CDR1 and CDR2 are SGDLS and YYNGEE. Trimming took 3 bases from V and 4 from J, leaving 11 bases between them. The CDR3 consists of 14 residues. Here the CDR3 reads CASSGQLGGNTIYF. CDR3 nucleotide sequence: TGTGCCAGCAGCGGCCAGTTGGGAGGAAACACCATATATTTT.